These 28 T cell receptor beta chains originate from one sample sequenced in a study of blood T cell repertoires in COVID-19. Measured with immunoSEQ multiplex PCR; TCRdb has only the in-frame clones, and not every one. The sample lists around 210,000 clones; 70% to 90% were seen once. The sample was peripheral blood. These receptors all come from a man over 45 with COVID-19, enrolled during active disease.

The J gene is TRBJ1-1, the V gene TRBV27; 8 bases map to TRBD1. J was trimmed by 5 bases and V by 5 bases; bases with no gene match: 13. The CDR3 is 16 amino acids. Germline V gene data show CDR1 as MNHEY and CDR2 as SMNVEV (reference sequence). The CDR3, as DNA: TGTGCCAGCAGTCCGGATGCCGACAGGGGACGGACTGAAGCTTTCTTT. As protein: CASSPDADRGRTEAFF.

V gene TRBV5-1 combines with J gene TRBJ2-1, with 11 bases lining up with TRBD2. Germline assignment: CDR1 SGHRS and CDR2 YFSETQ. This CDR3 has 16 amino acids. V dropped 0 bases and J dropped 7; count of bases not matched to a gene: 6. The CDR3 DNA is TGCGCCAGCAGCTTGGGTAGCGGGGGGGCCGGGAATGAGCAGTTCTTC. It encodes CASSLGSGGAGNEQFF.

The genes are TRBV9 and TRBJ2-3; 7 bases are shared with TRBD2. CDR3 length: 16 residues. The V segment lost 0 bases and the J segment 3 bases; nucleotides outside the gene matches: 7. Germline CDR1 and CDR2: SGDLS and YYNGEE. The CDR3: CASSVGGWTRTDTQYF. The DNA for the CDR3 is TGTGCCAGCAGCGTAGGAGGGTGGACTAGAACAGATACGCAGTATTTT.

J is TRBJ1-1 and V is TRBV5-4; D uncertain. Trimming took 4 bases from V and 1 from J, leaving 5 bases between them. The CDR3 is made up of 12 amino acids. The germline CDR1 and CDR2 sequences are SGHNT and YYREEE (reference sequence). CDR3 protein: CASSPGNTEAFF. For the CDR3, the DNA is TGTGCCAGCAGCCCAGGGAACACTGAAGCTTTCTTT. Looking up the rest from reference TRBV5-4 and TRBJ1-1 gives the full variable domain: ETGVTQSPTHLIKTRGQQVTLRCSSQSGHNTVSWYQQALGQGPQFIFQYYREEENGRGNFPPRFSGLQFPNYSSELNVNALELDDSALYLCASSPGNTEAFFGQGTRLTVV.

The chain is built from TRBV20-1 and TRBJ2-1; 9 positions agree with TRBD2. Trimming removed 6 bases from V and 12 bases from J; junction bases left unmatched: 3. CDR1 is DFQATT and CDR2 is SNEGSKA in the germline V gene (reference sequence). The CDR3 has 10 residues. Here the CDR3 reads CSAAGGRQFF. CDR3 nucleotides: TGCAGTGCGGCGGGGGGGCGGCAGTTCTTC.

The chain employs TRBV3-1 (or the pseudogene TRBV3-2) and TRBJ2-7, with TRBD2 matching 9 bases. Germline loops: CDR1 LGHDT, CDR2 YNNKEL (reference sequence). CDR3 length: 15 residues. J lost 3 bases, V lost 0 bases, and 3 bases had no gene match. The CDR3: CASSQEGTSNYEQYF. The CDR3 nucleotides are TGTGCCAGCAGCCAAGAGGGGACTAGCAACTACGAGCAGTACTTC.

The rearrangement links TRBV7-8 to TRBJ2-5, with D unresolved. CDR1 SGHVS and CDR2 FQNEAQ come from the germline V gene. V shed 3 bases and J shed 2 bases, with 13 bases lying between them. The CDR3 sequence is 15 residues long. The CDR3 region is CASSFGWQTQETQYF. In nucleotides, the CDR3 is TGTGCCAGCAGCTTTGGGTGGCAGACACAAGAGACCCAGTACTTC.

This clone was detected only once. This chain joins TRBV6-5 and TRBJ1-1, with D perhaps matching TRBD1 (6 bases). The germline V gene encodes CDR1 MNHEY and CDR2 SVGAGI. The CDR3 contains 15 residues. The V gene lost 2 bases and the J gene lost 4 bases, with 14 bases spanning the gap. CDR3 residues: CASSYGAGATTEAFF. The CDR3 DNA reads TGTGCCAGCAGTTACGGGGCAGGGGCGACCACTGAAGCTTTCTTT.

The V and J genes are TRBV4-1 and TRBJ1-4; 8 bases line up with TRBD1. The CDR3 consists of 17 residues. Germline CDR1 is MGHRA and CDR2 is YSYEKL. J was trimmed by 8 bases and V by 4 bases; bases with no gene match: 15. The CDR3 DNA sequence: TGCGCCAGCAGCCGCTCCAGACAGGGGACAGTCAAGGAAAAACTGTTTTTT. This sequence encodes CASSRSRQGTVKEKLFF.

The V and J genes are TRBV30 and TRBJ2-1, with TRBD1 matching 7 bases. V trimming: 3 bases; J trimming: 7 bases; junction bases outside the gene matches: 15. The CDR3 totals 16 residues. Germline-derived CDR1 and CDR2 are GTSNPN and SVGIG (reference sequence). CDR3 amino acids: CAWSPLFAQGRNEQFF. In DNA, the CDR3 is TGTGCCTGGAGCCCTCTGTTTGCACAGGGGCGGAATGAGCAGTTCTTC. Combining the CDR3 with reference TRBV30 and TRBJ2-1 gives the whole variable domain SQTIHQWPATLVQPVGSPLSLECTVEGTSNPNLYWYRQAAGRGLQLLFYSVGIGQISSEVPQNLSASRPQDRQFILSSKKLLLSDSGFYLCAWSPLFAQGRNEQFFGPGTRLTVL.

The chain recombines TRBV7-9 with TRBJ2-1; D is perhaps TRBD1 (5 bases). This CDR3 is 18 amino acids long. Trimming stripped 5 bases from V and 0 bases from J, with 20 bases between. Germline values: CDR1 SEHNR, CDR2 FQNEAQ (reference sequence). The CDR3: CASSPWPRKDSSYNEQFF. The CDR3 DNA is TGTGCCAGCAGCCCGTGGCCTAGGAAAGACAGCTCCTACAATGAGCAGTTCTTC.

This clone is a singleton in its sample. This chain uses TRBV29-1 with TRBJ2-5; 7 bases are a match to TRBD2. Trimming cost V 4 bases and J 4 bases; bases outside gene matches: 3. Germline assignment: CDR1 SQVTM and CDR2 ANQGSEA. CDR3 length: 12 residues. CDR3 DNA sequence: TGCAGCGTTGCGGGGGGTGGAGAGACCCAGTACTTC. It translates to CSVAGGGETQYF. Looking up the rest from reference TRBV29-1 and TRBJ2-5 gives the full variable domain: SAVISQKPSRDICQRGTSLTIQCQVDSQVTMMFWYRQQPGQSLTLIATANQGSEATYESGFVIDKFPISRPNLTFSTLTVSNMSPEDSSIYLCSVAGGGETQYFGPGTRLLVL.

The CDR3 sequence is CSAVTGLSYNEQFF. The CDR3 coding sequence is TGCAGCGCCGTGACAGGCCTCTCCTACAATGAGCAGTTCTTC. This chain uses TRBV29-1 with TRBJ2-1; tentatively, D is TRBD1 (6 bases). Trimming pared 7 bases from V and 0 bases from J, leaving 13 bases between. This CDR3 has 14 amino acids. CDR1 and CDR2 (germline): SQVTM, ANQGSEA.

The chain couples TRBV7-8 to TRBJ2-2; 9 bases line up with TRBD1. The CDR3 consists of 15 residues. Trimming cost V 5 bases and J 5 bases; bases outside gene matches: 6. Germline CDR1 is SGHVS and CDR2 is FQNEAQ. The CDR3 spells CASSLRDRDTGELFF. Here the CDR3 DNA reads TGTGCCAGCAGCCTCCGGGACAGGGATACCGGGGAGCTGTTTTTT.

This chain links TRBV30 with TRBJ1-5; D is perhaps TRBD1 (6 bases). The CDR3 covers 13 residues. Germline CDR1 and CDR2: GTSNPN and SVGIG (reference sequence). V shed 7 bases and J shed 5 bases, with 15 bases lying between them. The DNA of the CDR3 is TGTGCCTCCGGCGGGGGGCTCGATCAGCCCCAGCATTTT. Its protein is CASGGGLDQPQHF.

V usage is TRBV7-9 and J usage is TRBJ1-2; 9 nucleotides align to TRBD1. CDR1 and CDR2 from the germline V gene are SEHNR and FQNEAQ (reference sequence). This CDR3 has 16 amino acids. Unmatched junction bases numbered 9, after V lost 5 bases and J lost 2 bases. The CDR3 coding sequence is TGTGCCAGCAGCGCTTACCCCGGGACAGGGAACTATGGCTACACCTTC. The encoded protein is CASSAYPGTGNYGYTF.

The gene calls are TRBV4-2 and TRBJ2-1; 10 bases line up with TRBD2. The CDR3 has 16 residues. V trimming: 4 bases; J trimming: 5 bases; junction bases outside the gene matches: 8. CDR1 LGHNA and CDR2 YNFKEQ come from the germline V gene. Written as DNA, the CDR3 is TGTGCCAGCAGCCGGTACAGCGGGAGGGCCGACAATGAGCAGTTCTTC. Protein product: CASSRYSGRADNEQFF.

The chain couples TRBV6-5 to TRBJ1-1, with TRBD1 matching 7 bases. The CDR3 covers 13 residues. Per the germline V gene, CDR1 is MNHEY and CDR2 is SVGAGI. V shed 6 bases, J shed 2 bases, and the junction held 3 bases outside the gene matches. CDR3 loop: CASRQGSNTEAFF. The CDR3 DNA follows: TGTGCCAGCAGACAGGGGTCAAACACTGAAGCTTTCTTT.

This chain uses TRBV18 with TRBJ2-1; 8 positions agree with TRBD2. Germline lookup yields CDR1 KGHSH and CDR2 LQKENI. The CDR3 spans 15 residues. Trimming cost V 4 bases and J 2 bases; bases outside gene matches: 4. CDR3 nucleotide sequence: TGTGCCAGCTCACGGGACGGGAGGGCCTACAATGAGCAGTTCTTC. This gives the protein CASSRDGRAYNEQFF. Drawing the rest from reference TRBV18 and TRBJ2-1, the complete variable domain is NAGVMQNPRHLVRRRGQEARLRCSPMKGHSHVYWYRQLPEEGLKFMVYLQKENIIDESGMPKERFSAEFPKEGPSILRIQQVVRGDSAAYFCASSRDGRAYNEQFFGPGTRLTVL.

This clone was picked up one time. In DNA form, the CDR3 reads TGTGCCAGCAGACCGGCCGGGACAGGGGACACTGAAGCTTTCTTT. Translating it yields CASRPAGTGDTEAFF. The rearrangement links TRBV6-5 to TRBJ1-1, with 10 bases that match TRBD1. In germline, CDR1 is MNHEY, CDR2 SVGAGI. The CDR3 runs 15 residues. With 6 bases clipped from V and 3 bases from J, the junction kept 7 bases outside the gene matches.

The chain's CDR3 is CASSYNRPGTEAFF. The CDR3 DNA reads TGTGCCAGCAGTTATAACAGGCCGGGTACTGAAGCTTTCTTT. The chain recombines TRBV6-6 with TRBJ1-1; D may be TRBD1 (5 bases). Germline V gene lookup returns CDR1 MNHNY and CDR2 SVGAGI (reference sequence). The CDR3 sequence is 14 residues long. V lost 3 bases, J lost 5 bases, and 13 bases lay in between.

J is TRBJ1-6 and V is TRBV6-5, with D uncertain. The CDR3 sequence is 14 residues long. Germline V gene sequence: CDR1 MNHEY, CDR2 SVGAGI. V lost 6 bases and J lost 0, with 6 bases in between. The CDR3 coding sequence is TGTGCCAGCAGATCTAGCTCCTATAATTCACCCCTCCACTTT. Protein product: CASRSSSYNSPLHF.

This CDR3 reads CASSRGGSGNSPLHF. The CDR3 nucleotides read TGTGCCAGCAGTAGGGGGGGTTCAGGAAATTCACCCCTCCACTTT. The J gene is TRBJ1-6, the V gene TRBV6-2 or TRBV6-3, with D possibly matching TRBD1 (6 bases). The CDR3 totals 15 residues. Trimming left V 5 bases short and J 7 bases short, with 15 bases between. The germline CDR1 and CDR2 sequences are MNHEY and SVGEGT.

The V and J genes are TRBV24-1 and TRBJ2-7; 7 bases map to TRBD1. The CDR3 consists of 14 residues. V trimming: 4 bases; J trimming: 4 bases; junction bases outside the gene matches: 6. The germline V gene encodes CDR1 KGHDR and CDR2 SFDVKD. CDR3 bases: TGTGCCACCAGTGAGCACAGGGGTGTGTACGAGCAGTACTTC. It yields the protein CATSEHRGVYEQYF.

The V call is TRBV4-3, the J call TRBJ2-1; possible D gene TRBD2, 5 bases. Trimming removed 2 bases at V and 6 bases at J, with 11 bases between. CDR3 length equals 14 residues. CDR1 and CDR2 (germline): LGHNA, YSLEER. The CDR3 loop reads CASSQTTGINEQFF. CDR3 nucleotide sequence: TGCGCCAGCAGCCAAACGACGGGGATCAATGAGCAGTTCTTC.

This chain links TRBV2 with TRBJ2-1; D remains ambiguous. In germline, CDR1 is SNHLY, CDR2 FYNNEI. The CDR3 extends over 16 amino acids. Trimming stripped 6 bases from V and 5 bases from J, with 20 bases between. CDR3 in amino acids: CASSPADRAPHNEQFF. In nucleotides, the CDR3 is TGTGCCAGCAGCCCCGCCGATCGCGCCCCCCACAATGAGCAGTTCTTC.

V gene TRBV3-1 (or the pseudogene TRBV3-2) combines with J gene TRBJ2-5; D may be TRBD1 (6 bases). CDR1 and CDR2 from the germline V gene are LGHDT and YNNKEL (reference sequence). This CDR3 comprises 15 residues. Trimming took off 4 bases at V and 5 bases at J, with 17 bases between the two ends. The CDR3 DNA reads TGTGCCAGCAGCCGAACACAGGGCGCTGGGGAGACCCAGTACTTC. It specifies CASSRTQGAGETQYF.

V usage is TRBV7-9 and J usage is TRBJ1-6; D is unresolved. Trimming pared 3 bases from V and 11 bases from J, leaving 11 bases between. The CDR3 extends over 13 amino acids. Germline loops: CDR1 SEHNR, CDR2 FQNEAQ (reference sequence). The CDR3 coding sequence is TGTGCCAGCAGCTTGCGGGGTTCTCCACCCCTCCACTTT. The encoded protein is CASSLRGSPPLHF.